A selection of T cell receptor beta chains follows, all from one sample in a study of blood T cell repertoires in COVID-19. Profiled with immunoSEQ multiplex PCR; TCRdb holds only in-frame clones, not every one. The data show about 270,000 clones, approximately 88% seen once. The sequenced material came from PBMCs or T cells enriched from blood (not recorded which). These receptor sequences come from a woman in her twenties or thirties who had recovered from COVID-19. The CDR3 runs from the conserved cysteine through the conserved F or W. D genes are given only for firm matches. Some rows have no size entry. The others give once, few or many, or a class for an expanded clone.

TRBJ1-6 | NA | TRBV2 | TRBD1 | TGTGCCAGCAGTGAACGCAGGGGGCAATCACCCCTCCACTTT | CASSERRGQSPLHF
TRBJ1-4 | NA | TRBV3-1/TRBV3-2 | TRBD1 | TGTGCCAGCAGCCAAGTCATCGGGAGGGGGCGGGAAAAACTGTTTTTT | CASSQVIGRGREKLFF
TRBJ1-6 | few | TRBV28 | NA | TGTGCCAGCAACCCGGGGGGGGTTGCACCCCTCCACTTT | CASNPGGVAPLHF
TRBJ2-7 | NA | TRBV7-9 | TRBD2 | TGTGCCAGCAGCTTGCTAGCGGACTACGAGCAGTACTTC | CASSLLADYEQYF
TRBJ2-7 | NA | TRBV12-3/TRBV12-4 | NA | TGTGCCAGCAGATTGGCAGGTCCCTACGAGCAGTACTTC | CASRLAGPYEQYF
TRBJ2-2 | NA | TRBV5-1 | TRBD2 | TGCGCCAGCAGCTCGGAATTAGCGGGCCTCAGCACCGGGGAGCTGTTTTTT | CASSSELAGLSTGELFF
TRBJ2-7 | NA | TRBV12-3/TRBV12-4 | TRBD1 | TGTGCCAGCAGTCTCGACAGGGTCTTGTACTTC | CASSLDRVLYF
TRBJ2-7 | NA | TRBV13 | NA | TGTGCCAGCAGCGGCAGTGAGCGCTCCTACGAGCAGTACTTC | CASSGSERSYEQYF
TRBJ2-3 | NA | TRBV27 | TRBD2 | TGTGCCAGCAGATTAGTAGGACTAGTGATTGGTGATACGCAGTATTTT | CASRLVGLVIGDTQYF
TRBJ1-2 | NA | TRBV19 | NA | TGTGCCAGTAGTACCGGGGGCGGGGGAGGCGGCTACACCTTC | CASSTGGGGGGYTF
TRBJ1-5 | NA | TRBV28 | TRBD1 | TGTGCCAGCCGTGGGACAGGGTCGAGCAATCAGCCCCAGCATTTT | CASRGTGSSNQPQHF
TRBJ1-1 | NA | TRBV7-2 | NA | TGTGCCAGCAGCTTGGGACTGGAGGCTTTCTTT | CASSLGLEAFF
TRBJ2-4 | NA | TRBV6-5 | TRBD2 | TGTGCCAGCAGTTCCCCAGCGGGAGCAGAAAACATTCAGTACTTC | CASSSPAGAENIQYF
TRBJ2-7 | NA | TRBV2 | TRBD2 | TGTGCCAGCAGGGGGGGAGGGGCCTACGAGCAGTACTTC | CASRGGGAYEQYF
TRBJ1-4 | NA | TRBV9 | NA | TGTGCCAGCAGCCCTGAGGGGGATGGGAACGAAAAACTGTTTTTT | CASSPEGDGNEKLFF
TRBJ1-2 | NA | TRBV2 | NA | TGTGCCAGCAGTGAAGAGGGCAGGGTGGGAAGAGACTATGGCTACACCTTC | CASSEEGRVGRDYGYTF
TRBJ2-5 | NA | TRBV27 | NA | TGTGCCAGCAGTTTTTATTGGGCCCCGAGCCAAGAGACCCAGTACTTC | CASSFYWAPSQETQYF
TRBJ2-3 | NA | TRBV12-3/TRBV12-4 | NA | TGTGCCAGTCGGGCAGGGCACACAGATACGCAGTATTTT | CASRAGHTDTQYF
TRBJ1-6 | NA | TRBV27 | TRBD1 | TGTGCCAGCAGTTCGGGACAGGGACCCCTTTATAATTCACCCCTCCACTTT | CASSSGQGPLYNSPLHF
TRBJ2-7 | NA | TRBV29-1 | NA | TGCAGCGTTGAAGTCGACACCGGTGTAATCTACGAGCAGTACTTC | CSVEVDTGVIYEQYF
TRBJ1-5 | NA | TRBV19 | NA | TGTGCCAGTAGTACCCGCAGGGAAGGGAATCAGCCCCAGCATTTT | CASSTRREGNQPQHF
TRBJ2-2 | once | TRBV7-2 | TRBD2 | TGTGCCAGCAGCCAACTAGCGGGGGGGCCCAGCACCGGGGAGCTGTTTTTT | CASSQLAGGPSTGELFF
TRBJ2-7 | few | TRBV27 | NA | TGTGCCAGCAGTGGTGAAAGGGGGTACGAGCAGTACTTC | CASSGERGYEQYF
TRBJ2-7 | few | TRBV7-3 | TRBD2 | TGTGCCAGCAGCGCACTAGCGGGAACCCTCTACGAGCAGTACTTC | CASSALAGTLYEQYF
TRBJ2-2 | NA | TRBV10-1 | TRBD2 | TGCGCCAGCAGAACTAGCGGGACCACCGGGGAGCTGTTTTTT | CASRTSGTTGELFF
TRBJ2-7 | NA | TRBV3-1/TRBV3-2 | TRBD2 | TGTGCCAGCAGCTCCCAATTCAGGAGACAGCGGGGATACGAGCAGTACTTC | CASSSQFRRQRGYEQYF
TRBJ1-5 | NA | TRBV6-1 | NA | TGTGCCAGCAGTGAAGCTGGGGGCGGTGTACAGCCCCAGCATTTT | CASSEAGGGVQPQHF
TRBJ1-2 | NA | TRBV28 | NA | TGTGCCAGCAGGAAAAAGAACAGGGTAGAGGGCTACACCTTC | CASRKKNRVEGYTF
TRBJ2-7 | NA | TRBV6-1 | NA | TGTGCCAGCAGTGAAATGAATTACGCGGGCGAGCAGTACTTC | CASSEMNYAGEQYF
TRBJ2-2 | few | TRBV28 | TRBD1 | TGTGCCAGCAGTTCCACAGGGGTCTCCACCGGGGAGCTGTTTTTT | CASSSTGVSTGELFF
TRBJ1-2 | NA | TRBV5-1 | NA | TGCGCCAGCAGCGGAACGACAGGTCGCTTATATGGCTACACCTTC | CASSGTTGRLYGYTF
TRBJ2-7 | NA | TRBV11-2 | NA | TGTGCCAGCAGCTTATCACCCTACAGGGCAGGGAGCTACGAGCAGTACTTC | CASSLSPYRAGSYEQYF
TRBJ1-2 | NA | TRBV20-1 | NA | TGCAGTGCTAGAGGGGGCAGCGTTGCCACCTTC | CSARGGSVATF
TRBJ1-2 | NA | TRBV14 | NA | TGTGCCAGCAGCCCGAGGAGGGACCTACCCTATGGCTACACCTTC | CASSPRRDLPYGYTF
TRBJ1-2 | NA | TRBV2 | NA | TGTGCCAGCATGGGCAGGGCGATCTATGGCTACACCTTC | CASMGRAIYGYTF
TRBJ2-1 | NA | TRBV30 | NA | TGTGCCTGGAGTGGTGGAGCGGGCTACAATGAGCAGTTCTTC | CAWSGGAGYNEQFF
TRBJ1-2 | NA | TRBV6-5 | NA | TGTGCCAGCAGTTACACGGGGTATCGTGGCTACACCTTC | CASSYTGYRGYTF
TRBJ2-3 | NA | TRBV6-5 | TRBD1 | TGTGCCAGCAACCATCGGGACAGGGGAACAGATACGCAGTATTTT | CASNHRDRGTDTQYF
TRBJ2-5 | NA | TRBV9 | TRBD1 | TGTGCCAGCAGCGACAGACAGGGGGCGCCGGAGACCCAGTACTTC | CASSDRQGAPETQYF
TRBJ2-3 | NA | TRBV27 | NA | TGTGCCAGCAGTTTATCCGTCAGGGCCACAGATACGCAGTATTTT | CASSLSVRATDTQYF
TRBJ2-1 | NA | TRBV6-4 | TRBD2 | TGTGCCAGCCTCCTGAAGGCGGGAGTTTGGAATGAGCAGTTCTTC | CASLLKAGVWNEQFF
TRBJ1-2 | NA | TRBV16 | NA | TGTGCCAGCATCCCAGAGCAGGGGTCAAACTATGGCTACACCTTC | CASIPEQGSNYGYTF
TRBJ2-1 | NA | TRBV27 | TRBD1 | TGTGCCAGCAGTTTATTAAGACAGGGGGGGACCTACAATGAGCAGTTCTTC | CASSLLRQGGTYNEQFF
TRBJ2-3 | NA | TRBV4-2 | TRBD2 | TGTGCCAGCAGCCAAGATCTGAGCGGGGGGCACACAGATACGCAGTATTTT | CASSQDLSGGHTDTQYF
TRBJ1-6 | NA | TRBV3-1/TRBV3-2 | TRBD1 | TGTGCCAGCAGCCACACAGGGGGCGATTCACCCCTCCACTTT | CASSHTGGDSPLHF